One and the same sample provided the 29 T cell receptor beta chains below, sequenced in a study of T cells after yellow fever vaccination. TCRdb re-derived calls from the 5' RACE reads in MiXCR, one entry per CDR3 protein. The sample holds 500,000 to 650,000 distinct CDR3 sequences, roughly a sixth seen once. The sequencing here drew on PBMCs, taken about 5 days after the first yellow fever vaccination. The source of these receptors is a man younger than 35 who received the YFV17D yellow fever vaccine.

The chain has TRBV3-1 and TRBJ2-3; D remains ambiguous. Germline-derived CDR1 and CDR2 are LGHDT and YNNKEL (reference sequence). The CDR3 length is 14 residues. V was trimmed by 4 bases and J by 3 bases, leaving 11 bases between them. Here the CDR3 reads CASSLRENTDTQYF. The CDR3 DNA reads TGTGCCAGCAGCCTCCGAGAGAATACAGATACGCAGTATTTT.

This clonotype was seen only a few times. The chain couples TRBV12-3 or TRBV12-4 to TRBJ1-2; no definite D call. This CDR3 contains 13 residues. Trimming left V 5 bases short and J 8 bases short, with 15 bases between. The CDR3 protein is CASSPYGVEGYTF. CDR3 bases: TGTGCCAGCAGTCCCTATGGGGTAGAGGGCTACACCTTC.

This clonotype has a handful of counts. J is TRBJ1-1 and V is TRBV5-1; D is unresolved. Germline V gene lookup returns CDR1 SGHRS and CDR2 YFSETQ. The CDR3 consists of 13 residues. The V end was cut by 3 bases, the J end by 4 bases, with 10 bases between. Here the CDR3 DNA reads TGCGCCAGCAGCTCCCCCCCGGGCACTGAAGCTTTCTTT. The encoded protein is CASSSPPGTEAFF.

This clonotype occurred a few times. The V call is TRBV11-2, the J call TRBJ2-7, with 11 nucleotides matching TRBD1. V shed 5 bases and J 6 bases; nucleotides not matched to a gene: 6. Germline lookup yields CDR1 SGHAT and CDR2 FQNNGV. The CDR3 has 14 amino acids. This CDR3 reads CASSPRGTGGEQYV. CDR3 nucleotides: TGTGCCAGCAGCCCTCGCGGGACAGGGGGCGAGCAGTACGTC.

This clonotype was seen a few times. The rearrangement uses TRBV12-5 and TRBJ2-5, with D possibly TRBD2 on 6 matching bases. The CDR3 runs 16 residues. In germline, CDR1 is LGHNT, CDR2 FRNRAP. The V end was cut by 4 bases, the J end by 4 bases, with 19 bases between. The DNA for the CDR3 is TGTGCTAGTGGTTCTTCCGGAGGGGATTGGCGAGAGACCCAGTACTTC. Translating gives CASGSSGGDWRETQYF. The full variable domain, completed using reference TRBV12-5 and TRBJ2-5, is DARVTQTPRHKVTEMGQEVTMRCQPILGHNTVFWYRQTMMQGLELLAYFRNRAPLDDSGMPKDRFSAEMPDATLATLKIQPSEPRDSAVYFCASGSSGGDWRETQYFGPGTRLLVL.

This clonotype was seen a handful of times. V usage is TRBV7-9 and J usage is TRBJ2-3; D possibly corresponds to TRBD1 (6 bases). Germline CDR1 SEHNR, CDR2 FQNEAQ (reference sequence). This CDR3 spans 15 amino acids. Trimming took off 3 bases at V and 5 bases at J, with 15 bases between the two ends. CDR3 loop: CASSFPGDLGDTQYF. Written as DNA, the CDR3 is TGTGCCAGCAGCTTCCCAGGGGACCTTGGAGATACGCAGTATTTT. Full variable domain (rest looked up from reference TRBV7-9 and TRBJ2-3): DTGVSQNPRHKITKRGQNVTFRCDPISEHNRLYWYRQTLGQGPEFLTYFQNEAQLEKSRLLSDRFSAERPKGSFSTLEIQRTEQGDSAMYLCASSFPGDLGDTQYFGPGTRLTVL.

The chain carries TRBV7-2 and TRBJ2-7; 8 nucleotides match TRBD2. Germline lookup yields CDR1 SGHTA and CDR2 FQGNSA. The ends lost 5 bases at V and 4 bases at J; junction bases unmatched: 10. CDR3 length: 15 residues. This CDR3 reads CASSRGGISRYEQYF. CDR3 nucleotides: TGTGCCAGCAGCCGGGGGGGGATATCGAGATACGAGCAGTACTTC. Full variable domain (missing parts from reference TRBV7-2 and TRBJ2-7): GAGVSQSPSNKVTEKGKDVELRCDPISGHTALYWYRQSLGQGLEFLIYFQGNSAPDKSGLPSDRFSAERTGGSVSTLTIQRTQQEDSAVYLCASSRGGISRYEQYFGPGTRLTVT.

This clonotype was detected many times. The chain employs TRBV20-1 and TRBJ1-6; no firm D call. Germline V gene lookup returns CDR1 DFQATT and CDR2 SNEGSKA (reference sequence). The CDR3 length is 12 residues. V was clipped by 2 bases and J by 10 bases, with 9 bases between them. The CDR3 DNA is TGCAGTGCTAGATCTTTGTCCTCACCCCTCCACTTT. Translated: CSARSLSSPLHF.

V usage is TRBV5-8 and J usage is TRBJ2-7; possible D gene TRBD2, 5 bases. Trimming removed 6 bases at V and 2 bases at J, with 21 bases between. The germline gives CDR1 SGHTS, CDR2 YDEGEE. CDR3 size: 16 residues. CDR3 in amino acids: CASTYSPGWETYEQYF. Here the CDR3 DNA reads TGTGCCAGCACCTATTCTCCAGGTTGGGAGACCTACGAGCAGTACTTC.

DNA of the CDR3: TGCGCCAGCAGCTCGGGACTAGTGGTGGAAGAGACCCAGTACTTC. Translated, it gives CASSSGLVVEETQYF. The chain couples TRBV5-1 to TRBJ2-5; 8 positions match TRBD2. The CDR3 is 15 residues long. The germline gives CDR1 SGHRS, CDR2 YFSETQ. The V segment lost 3 bases and the J segment 3 bases; nucleotides outside the gene matches: 7. Together with reference TRBV5-1 and TRBJ2-5, the CDR3 gives the full variable domain: KAGVTQTPRYLIKTRGQQVTLSCSPISGHRSVSWYQQTPGQGLQFLFEYFSETQRNKGNFPGRFSGRQFSNSRSEMNVSTLELGDSALYLCASSSGLVVEETQYFGPGTRLLVL.

The rearrangement joins TRBV4-3 to TRBJ1-6; no definite D call. The V end lost 0 bases, the J end lost 6 bases, and 3 bases lay between the germline ends. Germline V lookup: CDR1 LGHNA, CDR2 YSLEER. The length of the CDR3 is 13 residues. CDR3 loop: CASSQDTNSPLHF. CDR3 coding DNA: TGCGCCAGCAGCCAAGATACTAATTCACCCCTCCACTTT.

This clonotype was detected a few times. The V and J genes are TRBV6-1 and TRBJ1-1; D unresolved. Germline CDR1 reads MNHNS; CDR2 reads SASEGT. V lost 10 bases and J 2 bases, leaving 14 bases between the germline ends. CDR3 size: 13 residues. The CDR3 protein is CATFRAANTEAFF. DNA for the CDR3: TGTGCCACCTTCCGGGCCGCCAACACTGAAGCTTTCTTT.

This clonotype was seen only a few times. The chain joins TRBV20-1 to TRBJ2-3; D assignment may be TRBD1 or TRBD2 (6 bases each). The CDR3 extends over 15 amino acids. CDR1 is DFQATT and CDR2 is SNEGSKA in the germline V gene (reference sequence). Trimming pared 6 bases from V and 4 bases from J, leaving 20 bases between. The CDR3 is CSASRTTGAADTQYF. CDR3 nucleotides: TGCAGTGCCAGTAGGACGACGGGGGCGGCAGATACGCAGTATTTT.

The chain has TRBV7-2 and TRBJ1-6; D is ambiguous. Trimming shortened V by 6 bases and J by 9 bases, and 9 bases separated the two germline ends. Germline V gene sequence: CDR1 SGHTA, CDR2 FQGNSA. CDR3 length: 12 residues. The CDR3 here is CASRHYGSPLHF. The CDR3 DNA follows: TGTGCCAGCAGACACTACGGTTCACCCCTCCACTTT.

This clonotype was counted at least ten times. The rearrangement uses TRBV10-2 and TRBJ2-2; D not certain. Trimming took off 2 bases at V and 7 bases at J, with 2 bases between the two ends. This CDR3 spans 11 amino acids. The germline gives CDR1 WSHSY, CDR2 SAAADI. CDR3 in amino acids: CASSESGELFF. CDR3 nucleotide sequence: TGCGCCAGCAGTGAGAGCGGGGAGCTGTTTTTT.

This clonotype was counted only a few times. This chain connects TRBV4-2 to TRBJ1-1, with TRBD1 matching 8 bases. J was trimmed by 6 bases and V by 0 bases; bases with no gene match: 6. This CDR3 region has 15 residues. Germline V CDR1 and CDR2: LGHNA, YNFKEQ. The CDR3 coding sequence is TGTGCCAGCAGCCAAGACGGACAGGGTCGGGCTGAAGCTTTCTTT. Its protein product is CASSQDGQGRAEAFF.

The CDR3 nucleotides read TGTGCCAGCAGCGTTAATAATTCACCCCTCCACTTT. Translating gives CASSVNNSPLHF. The chain employs TRBV7-3 and TRBJ1-6, with D uncertain. The CDR3 is made up of 12 amino acids. The V end lost 5 bases, the J end lost 5 bases, and 4 bases lay between the germline ends. Germline-derived CDR1 and CDR2 are SGHTA and FQGTGA.

This clonotype was seen a few times. The CDR3 DNA reads TGCAGTGCTAGAGAGGTCCCTAGCGGGGTAAGAAATGAGCAGTTCTTC. This gives the protein CSAREVPSGVRNEQFF. This chain links TRBV20-1 with TRBJ2-1; 9 bases line up with TRBD2. Germline CDR1 DFQATT, CDR2 SNEGSKA (reference sequence). J lost 7 bases, V lost 0 bases, and 10 bases had no gene match. The CDR3 is 16 amino acids.

This clonotype turned up a few times. The chain uses TRBV11-2 and TRBJ1-2; perhaps TRBD1 as D (5 bases). Germline V lookup: CDR1 SGHAT, CDR2 FQNNGV. This CDR3 is 14 amino acids long. Trimming left V 0 bases short and J 8 bases short, with 13 bases between. CDR3 sequence: CASSLDRGGEGYTF. DNA for the CDR3: TGTGCCAGCAGCTTAGATCGTGGAGGGGAGGGCTACACCTTC.

This clonotype was seen more than once but under ten times. The chain recombines TRBV5-4 with TRBJ2-2; D ambiguous. CDR1 is SGHNT, CDR2 YYREEE, per germline (reference sequence). The CDR3 covers 16 residues. V was pared by 4 bases and J by 4 bases, with 17 bases between. The CDR3 spells CASSPPPKTGTGELFF. The CDR3 region has the DNA TGTGCCAGCAGCCCTCCCCCTAAAACGGGCACCGGGGAGCTGTTTTTT.

This clonotype was seen only a few times. V is TRBV6-2 or TRBV6-3 and J is TRBJ1-5; TRBD1 might be the D (5 bases). CDR3 length: 14 amino acids. The germline V gene has CDR1 MNHEY and CDR2 SVGEGT. The V and J ends lost 10 bases and 0 bases respectively, with 13 bases between them. The CDR3: CAISSGYSNQPQHF. DNA for the CDR3: TGTGCCATTTCCTCAGGGTATAGCAATCAGCCCCAGCATTTT.

This chain uses TRBV5-1 with TRBJ2-1; D is perhaps TRBD2 (5 bases). Germline CDR1 SGHRS, CDR2 YFSETQ. This CDR3 comprises 14 residues. V gave up 4 bases and J gave up 9 bases, with 17 bases separating them. The CDR3 coding sequence is TGCGCCAGCAGCCCTAGCTTTGGCGGCTCTGAGCAGTTCTTC. Encoded protein: CASSPSFGGSEQFF.

The rearrangement joins TRBV5-4 to TRBJ1-4; D is unclear. The germline gives CDR1 SGHNT, CDR2 YYREEE (reference sequence). V lost 0 bases and J 6 bases, leaving 18 bases between the germline ends. The CDR3 is made up of 17 amino acids. CDR3 in amino acids: CASSLGRPYPGDEKLFF. The CDR3 nucleotides read TGTGCCAGCAGCTTGGGGAGGCCCTACCCCGGAGATGAAAAACTGTTTTTT.

This clonotype was counted only a few times. This chain connects TRBV4-1 to TRBJ2-7; perhaps TRBD1 as D (5 bases). Trimming left V 0 bases short and J 2 bases short, with 8 bases between. Per germline, CDR1 MGHRA and CDR2 YSYEKL. CDR3 length: 14 amino acids. For the CDR3, the DNA is TGCGCCAGCAGCCAAGACAGGGTTACCTACGAGCAGTACTTC. Translated: CASSQDRVTYEQYF.

The gene calls are TRBV19 and TRBJ1-5; tentative D call: TRBD1 (6 bases). Per the germline V gene, CDR1 is LNHDA and CDR2 is SQIVND (reference sequence). V was shortened by 3 bases and J by 0 bases, with 9 bases between the two germline ends. This CDR3 region has 15 residues. The CDR3 sequence is CASSIYRASNQPQHF. The CDR3 region has the DNA TGTGCCAGTAGTATTTACAGGGCTAGCAATCAGCCCCAGCATTTT.

Only a few counts were recorded for this clonotype. The chain has TRBV24-1 and TRBJ2-3; D is unresolved. The CDR3 spans 13 residues. The V end lost 5 bases, the J end lost 6 bases, and 11 bases lay between the germline ends. Germline CDR1 and CDR2: KGHDR and SFDVKD. Written as DNA, the CDR3 is TGTGCCACCAGTGGGTTCTTCGGGGATACGCAGTATTTT. Amino acids: CATSGFFGDTQYF.

This chain uses TRBV20-1 with TRBJ2-3; tentative D call: TRBD1 (6 bases). V lost 6 bases and J 2 bases, leaving 15 bases between the germline ends. The germline gives CDR1 DFQATT, CDR2 SNEGSKA (reference sequence). The CDR3 covers 14 residues. CDR3 sequence (DNA): TGCAGTGCGGTGACAGGCGGACCCACAGATACGCAGTATTTT. Translating gives CSAVTGGPTDTQYF.

This chain uses TRBV6-2 or TRBV6-3 with TRBJ1-2; D is unresolved. Germline CDR1 MNHEY, CDR2 SVGEGT. The CDR3 consists of 12 residues. V was pared by 7 bases and J by 6 bases, with 12 bases between. The CDR3 is CASNRWDDGYTF. The CDR3 DNA reads TGTGCCAGCAATAGGTGGGATGATGGCTACACCTTC.

This clonotype was seen only a few times. The J gene is TRBJ2-2, the V gene TRBV5-4; 8 nucleotides align to TRBD2. The CDR3 sequence is 15 residues long. V dropped 4 bases and J dropped 7; count of bases not matched to a gene: 9. Germline V gene data show CDR1 as SGHNT and CDR2 as YYREEE (reference sequence). Written as DNA, the CDR3 is TGTGCCAGCAGCCTAGGAGCGGGGGCAAGCGGGGAGCTGTTTTTT. The encoded protein is CASSLGAGASGELFF.